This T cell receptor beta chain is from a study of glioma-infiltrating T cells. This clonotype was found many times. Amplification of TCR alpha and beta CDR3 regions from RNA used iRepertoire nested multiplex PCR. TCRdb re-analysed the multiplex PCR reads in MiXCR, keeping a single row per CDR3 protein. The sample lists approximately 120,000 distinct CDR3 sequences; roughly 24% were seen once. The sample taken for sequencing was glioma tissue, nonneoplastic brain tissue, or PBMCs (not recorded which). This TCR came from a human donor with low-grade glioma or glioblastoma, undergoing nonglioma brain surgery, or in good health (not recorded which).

The CDR3 reads CASTPRKDIYSYEQYF. CDR3 DNA: TGTGCCAGCACCCCCCGGAAGGACATTTACTCCTACGAGCAGTACTTC. The chain employs TRBV27 and TRBJ2-7; D is perhaps TRBD1 (5 bases). V lost 7 bases, J lost 0 bases, and 19 bases lay in between. Germline CDR1 is MNHEY and CDR2 is SMNVEV (reference sequence). The CDR3 length is 16 residues.